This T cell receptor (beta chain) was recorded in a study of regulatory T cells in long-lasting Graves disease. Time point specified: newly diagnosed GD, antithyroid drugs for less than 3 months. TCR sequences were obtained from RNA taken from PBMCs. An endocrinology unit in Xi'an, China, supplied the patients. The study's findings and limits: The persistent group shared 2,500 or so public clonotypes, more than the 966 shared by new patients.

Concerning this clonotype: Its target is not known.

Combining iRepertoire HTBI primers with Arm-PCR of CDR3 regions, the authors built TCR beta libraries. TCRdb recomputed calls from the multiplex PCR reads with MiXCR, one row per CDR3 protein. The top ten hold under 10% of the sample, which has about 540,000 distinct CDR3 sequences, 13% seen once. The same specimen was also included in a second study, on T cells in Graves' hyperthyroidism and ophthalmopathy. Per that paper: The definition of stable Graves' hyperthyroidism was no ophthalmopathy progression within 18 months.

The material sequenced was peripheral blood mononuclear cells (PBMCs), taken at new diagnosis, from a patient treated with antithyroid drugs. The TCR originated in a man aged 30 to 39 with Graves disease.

The CDR3 coding sequence is TGTGCCACCAGCAGAGGAATAGCTCCCCCACAGCCCCAGCATTTT. Translated: CATSRGIAPPQPQHF. V gene TRBV15 combines with J gene TRBJ1-5; D unclear. V was cut by 1 base and J by 7 bases, with 14 bases left in between. Germline V gene data show CDR1 as LNHNV and CDR2 as YYDKDF (reference sequence). This CDR3 has 15 residues.